This entry describes one T cell receptor beta chain. Between the trimmed V and J ends, which lost 4 bases and 5 bases, there was a span of 14 bases. The CDR3 has 13 amino acids. CDR1 SQVTM and CDR2 ANQGSEA come from the germline V gene. This sample was included in a study of cytomegalovirus exposure and HLA in healthy donors. Use of 60 Vbeta and 13 Jbeta primers characterized the PCR. Using immunoSEQ multiplex PCR, the repertoire was profiled, and TCRdb retains in-frame clones only, with some absent. The sample contains about 90,000 clones, about 66% of which appear only once. The chain recombines TRBV29-1 with TRBJ1-2; perhaps TRBD1 as D (6 bases). Material: PBMCs. The TCR sequence derives from a woman between 45 and 65 years old in good health and CMV-seropositive. Here the CDR3 DNA reads TGCAGCGTTGTGCTACAGGGTGGATATGGCTACACCTTC. Translated: CSVVLQGGYGYTF.